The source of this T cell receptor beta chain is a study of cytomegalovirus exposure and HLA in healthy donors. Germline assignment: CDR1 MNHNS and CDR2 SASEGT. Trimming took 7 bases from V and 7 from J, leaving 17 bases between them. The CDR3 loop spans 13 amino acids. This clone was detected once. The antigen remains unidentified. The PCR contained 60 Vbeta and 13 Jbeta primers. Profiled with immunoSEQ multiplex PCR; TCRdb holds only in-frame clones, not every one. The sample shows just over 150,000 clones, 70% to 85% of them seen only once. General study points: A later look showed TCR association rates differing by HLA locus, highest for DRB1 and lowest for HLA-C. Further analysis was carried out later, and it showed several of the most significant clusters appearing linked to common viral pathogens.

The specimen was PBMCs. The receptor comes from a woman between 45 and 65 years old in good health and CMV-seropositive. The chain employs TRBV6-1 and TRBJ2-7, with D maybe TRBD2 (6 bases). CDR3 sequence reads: CASKQGSGEEQYF. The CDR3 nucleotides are TGTGCCAGCAAACAAGGGTCGGGGGAAGAGCAGTACTTC.